Listed here are 15 T cell receptor beta chains from one sample, sequenced in a study of glioma-infiltrating T cells after dendritic cell vaccination. Time point specified: after dendritic cell vaccination, including at tumor progression/relapse. Assay used: immunoSEQ multiplex PCR; TCRdb lists only in-frame clones, some missing. Here the sample spans 70,000 to 100,000 clones, roughly 87% being singletons. The specimen was blood, collected after dendritic cell vaccination. Source of these receptors: a human donor with glioblastoma.

The chain carries TRBV2 and TRBJ1-2; D not certain. Between the trimmed V and J ends, which lost 1 base and 5 bases, there was a span of 11 bases. The germline V gene has CDR1 SNHLY and CDR2 FYNNEI. The length of the CDR3 is 14 residues. The CDR3 DNA reads as TGTGCCAGCAGTGAAGGAGCCCAGCGGTATGGCTACACCTTC. It is translated as CASSEGAQRYGYTF.

The chain couples TRBV20-1 to TRBJ1-4; D not resolved. The CDR3 runs to 11 residues. The germline V gene has CDR1 DFQATT and CDR2 SNEGSKA (reference sequence). Trimming removed 3 bases from V and 6 bases from J, with 5 bases in between. This CDR3 is CSASFDEKLFF. The CDR3 DNA reads as TGCAGTGCTAGTTTCGATGAAAAACTGTTTTTT.

The rearrangement links TRBV7-2 to TRBJ2-3; TRBD2 matches 10 bases. Germline V lookup: CDR1 SGHTA, CDR2 FQGNSA. The CDR3 has 15 amino acids. Trimming at V came to 2 bases and at J to 4 bases, leaving 3 bases not matched to a gene. This CDR3 reads CASSLLAGVPDTQYF. The CDR3 region has the DNA TGTGCCAGCAGCTTACTAGCGGGGGTGCCAGATACGCAGTATTTT.

The V and J genes are TRBV4-3 and TRBJ1-4; unclear D gene. V was pared by 0 bases and J by 8 bases, with 16 bases between. Germline V CDR1 and CDR2: LGHNA, YSLEER. The CDR3 covers 16 residues. The CDR3 region is CASSQDLAGGEEKLFF. CDR3 DNA sequence: TGCGCCAGCAGCCAAGATCTTGCGGGCGGAGAGGAAAAACTGTTTTTT.

The chain uses TRBV2 and TRBJ1-6; no clear D gene. The CDR3 has 13 amino acids. In germline, CDR1 is SNHLY, CDR2 FYNNEI. Trimming cost V 11 bases and J 10 bases, with 18 bases left between them. The CDR3 DNA follows: TGTGCCGGGCGGACGGGCCCGGGGTCACCCCTCCACTTT. As protein: CAGRTGPGSPLHF.

Only a few counts were recorded for this clone. The rearrangement uses TRBV4-1 and TRBJ1-2; D is possibly TRBD1 (6 bases). The ends were cut back, 4 bases at V and 0 bases at J, with 21 bases in the middle. CDR3 length: 18 amino acids. Germline values: CDR1 MGHRA, CDR2 YSYEKL. In DNA form, the CDR3 reads TGCGCCAGCAGCCCAGGGGCCGCCCAAAACGGAGCTAACTATGGCTACACCTTC. This codes for CASSPGAAQNGANYGYTF.

J is TRBJ1-2 and V is TRBV5-1, with 9 bases matching TRBD1. CDR1 and CDR2 (germline): SGHRS, YFSETQ. With 3 bases clipped from V and 3 bases from J, the junction kept 3 bases outside the gene matches. The CDR3 length is 14 residues. CDR3 region: CASSSGQGHYGYTF. CDR3 sequence (DNA): TGCGCCAGCAGCTCGGGACAGGGCCACTATGGCTACACCTTC.

The rearrangement uses TRBV19 and TRBJ1-4; no clear D. V shed 5 bases and J shed 1 base, with 14 bases lying between them. In germline, CDR1 is LNHDA, CDR2 SQIVND (reference sequence). CDR3 length: 16 amino acids. For the CDR3, the DNA is TGTGCCAGTAGTCCGACGGGAGAGGGAACTAATGAAAAACTGTTTTTT. Amino acid sequence: CASSPTGEGTNEKLFF.

The V and J genes are TRBV19 and TRBJ2-7, with a possible D match to TRBD1 (6 bases). The CDR3 is 15 residues long. The V and J ends lost 6 bases and 7 bases respectively, with 22 bases between them. The germline gives CDR1 LNHDA, CDR2 SQIVND (reference sequence). The CDR3 here is CASRGSGTKSREQYF. The CDR3 DNA reads TGTGCCAGTAGGGGGTCCGGGACAAAGTCAAGGGAGCAGTACTTC.

J is TRBJ1-1 and V is TRBV7-8; 8 bases fit TRBD1. The V segment lost 5 bases and the J segment 1 base; nucleotides outside the gene matches: 6. Germline-derived CDR1 and CDR2 are SGHVS and FQNEAQ. The CDR3 extends over 15 amino acids. CDR3 sequence reads: CASSKEQGENTEAFF. DNA of the CDR3: TGTGCCAGCAGCAAAGAACAGGGGGAGAACACTGAAGCTTTCTTT.

J is TRBJ2-3 and V is TRBV5-1; the D is unclear. The CDR3 sequence is 15 residues long. Trimming cost V 0 bases and J 0 bases, with 8 bases left between them. Germline V gives CDR1 SGHRS, CDR2 YFSETQ. The CDR3 DNA is TGCGCCAGCAGCTTGGCCCAAACTAGCACAGATACGCAGTATTTT. Translating gives CASSLAQTSTDTQYF.

This clone was counted only a few times. The chain carries TRBV10-3 and TRBJ2-5; 8 bases align to TRBD1. Germline V gene sequence: CDR1 ENHRY, CDR2 SYGVKD. This CDR3 has 14 amino acids. J gave up 5 bases and V 10 bases, and 12 bases lay outside the gene matches. The CDR3 sequence: CATGQGGYGETQYF. The CDR3 bases are TGTGCCACCGGACAGGGTGGTTATGGGGAGACCCAGTACTTC.

This chain joins TRBV30 and TRBJ1-1; D is unresolved. V gave up 1 base and J gave up 7 bases, with 16 bases separating them. CDR1 is GTSNPN and CDR2 is SVGIG in the germline V gene (reference sequence). CDR3 length: 14 amino acids. The CDR3 region is CAWSALEPLNEAFF. The CDR3 DNA is TGTGCCTGGAGTGCCCTCGAGCCGTTAAATGAAGCTTTCTTT.

The rearrangement joins TRBV29-1 to TRBJ2-3; 7 bases map to TRBD1. After removal of 4 bases from V and 4 bases from J, the junction contained 2 bases not matched to a gene. The CDR3 is made up of 12 amino acids. The germline gives CDR1 SQVTM, CDR2 ANQGSEA. The CDR3 loop is CSVGQGADTQYF. CDR3 nucleotides: TGCAGCGTTGGGCAGGGGGCAGATACGCAGTATTTT.

The chain is built from TRBV7-9 and TRBJ1-4, with 8 bases that match TRBD1. V was clipped by 2 bases and J by 2 bases; unmatched bases: 7. Germline V gene data show CDR1 as SEHNR and CDR2 as FQNEAQ (reference sequence). CDR3 length equals 17 residues. CDR3 DNA: TGTGCCAGCAGCTTAAGAACAGGGGGAGTCACTAATGAAAAACTGTTTTTT. Translation: CASSLRTGGVTNEKLFF.